A single sample gave rise to the 17 T cell receptor beta chains below, sequenced in a study of blood T cell repertoires in COVID-19. Here immunoSEQ multiplex PCR was the method, and the copy in TCRdb shows in-frame clones only, minus some. The sample holds more than 90,000 clones; less than 85% are singletons and the top ten take around 2.5%. Source material: peripheral blood. These receptors were taken from a man aged 45-65 years with acute or convalescent COVID-19.

The J gene is TRBJ1-1, the V gene TRBV19; no definite D call. V dropped 3 bases and J dropped 4 bases, with 9 bases sitting between them. CDR3 length: 13 amino acids. Germline V lookup: CDR1 LNHDA, CDR2 SQIVND (reference sequence). The CDR3 bases are TGTGCCAGTAGTATCCGCAGGTCCACTGAAGCTTTCTTT. Its translation: CASSIRRSTEAFF.

V gene TRBV4-1 combines with J gene TRBJ1-4, with 7 bases fitting TRBD1. The ends lost 2 bases at V and 4 bases at J; junction bases unmatched: 13. CDR3 length equals 18 residues. The germline gives CDR1 MGHRA, CDR2 YSYEKL. As DNA, the CDR3 is TGCGCCAGCAGCCAATACCGGGACAGTGAGAGGTATAATGAAAAACTGTTTTTT. Its translation: CASSQYRDSERYNEKLFF.

A remark on this clone: Within the sample, other DNA sequences also encode this same CDR3. The rearrangement links TRBV11-2 to TRBJ2-7; TRBD1 might be the D (6 bases). Trimming shortened V by 1 base and J by 2 bases, and 9 bases separated the two germline ends. This CDR3 contains 14 residues. From germline, CDR1 is SGHAT and CDR2 FQNNGV. DNA for the CDR3: TGTGCCAGCAGCTTAGCACAGGGACCCTACGAGCAGTACTTC. This sequence encodes CASSLAQGPYEQYF.

The gene calls are TRBV6-6 and TRBJ1-1; no clear D. V was pared by 8 bases and J by 0 bases, with 10 bases between. This CDR3 is 13 amino acids long. Germline CDR1 MNHNY, CDR2 SVGAGI (reference sequence). In DNA, the CDR3 is TGTGCCAGCCGTCGCGCTATGAACACTGAAGCTTTCTTT. This translates into CASRRAMNTEAFF.

This clone showed up just a few times. The chain links TRBV30 to TRBJ1-2, with TRBD1 identical over 10 bases. With 0 bases clipped from V and 4 bases from J, the junction kept 8 bases outside the gene matches. This CDR3 comprises 16 residues. Germline loops: CDR1 GTSNPN, CDR2 SVGIG (reference sequence). The DNA for the CDR3 is TGTGCCTGGAGTGTAGGCTCGGGACAGGGGATCTATGGCTACACCTTC. It translates to CAWSVGSGQGIYGYTF.

The chain combines TRBV29-1 with TRBJ1-1, with D unclear. The germline V gene has CDR1 SQVTM and CDR2 ANQGSEA. V shed 7 bases and J shed 1 base, with 10 bases lying between them. CDR3 size: 12 residues. This chain's CDR3 is CSALRGNTEAFF. CDR3 in DNA: TGCAGCGCCCTGCGGGGGAACACTGAAGCTTTCTTT.

This sequence joins TRBV5-6 and TRBJ2-7, with a weak D call TRBD2 (6 bases). The CDR3 runs 12 residues. Germline values: CDR1 SGHDT, CDR2 YYEEEE. The V and J ends lost 3 bases and 4 bases respectively, with 8 bases between them. The CDR3 loop reads CASSSLAYEQYF. CDR3 sequence (DNA): TGTGCCAGCAGCTCACTAGCTTACGAGCAGTACTTC.

The chain links TRBV19 to TRBJ1-2, with D perhaps TRBD1 (5 bases). CDR3 length: 14 amino acids. The V and J ends lost 6 bases and 5 bases respectively, with 16 bases between them. Germline loops: CDR1 LNHDA, CDR2 SQIVND (reference sequence). CDR3 in amino acids: CASRQVGASYGYTF. CDR3 DNA: TGTGCCAGTAGACAGGTTGGGGCTAGTTATGGCTACACCTTC.

The V and J genes are TRBV27 and TRBJ2-7; a possible D gene is TRBD2 (5 bases). This CDR3 is built from 15 residues. The V gene lost 3 bases and the J gene lost 4 bases, with 16 bases spanning the gap. CDR1 MNHEY and CDR2 SMNVEV come from the germline V gene (reference sequence). This chain's CDR3 is CASSLFGLTGYEQYF. In DNA form, the CDR3 reads TGTGCCAGCAGTTTGTTCGGTCTTACGGGATACGAGCAGTACTTC.

V and J are TRBV5-1 and TRBJ1-2, with D unclear. The germline V gene has CDR1 SGHRS and CDR2 YFSETQ. V was shortened by 0 bases and J by 3 bases, with 9 bases between the two germline ends. The CDR3 runs to 14 residues. The CDR3 loop is CASSLGGPYYGYTF. The CDR3 DNA sequence: TGCGCCAGCAGCTTGGGTGGGCCGTACTATGGCTACACCTTC.

This rearrangement joins TRBV27 to TRBJ2-3, with TRBD2 identical over 15 bases. This CDR3 spans 15 amino acids. Germline CDR1 MNHEY, CDR2 SMNVEV (reference sequence). V gave up 3 bases and J gave up 15 bases; unmatched junction bases: 10. The chain's CDR3 is CASSFFGLAGGPLYF. The CDR3 DNA follows: TGTGCCAGCAGTTTCTTTGGACTAGCGGGAGGGCCTTTATATTTT.

V usage is TRBV3-1 (or the pseudogene TRBV3-2) and J usage is TRBJ2-1; 12 positions match TRBD2. The germline V gene has CDR1 LGHDT and CDR2 YNNKEL (reference sequence). Trimming removed 2 bases from V and 0 bases from J; junction bases left unmatched: 2. CDR3 size: 17 residues. CDR3 sequence: CASSQLAGGSSYNEQFF. For the CDR3, the DNA is TGTGCCAGCAGCCAACTAGCGGGGGGGAGCTCCTACAATGAGCAGTTCTTC.

This clone came up a few times. The V and J genes are TRBV1 and TRBJ1-6; the D call TRBD1 from the table was never checked on the DNA. TRBV1 is labeled a pseudogene. The CDR3 extends over 15 amino acids. CDR3 in DNA: TGCACCAGCAGCCCCTTTGGGCAGCCAAATTCACCCCTCCACTTT. Translated: CTSSPFGQPNSPLHF.

The CDR3 region has the DNA TGTGCCTGGAGTGTATTGGGAGGGGGACGTACGTCCCAAGAGACCCAGTACTTC. It translates to CAWSVLGGGRTSQETQYF. The rearrangement joins TRBV30 to TRBJ2-5; TRBD2 might be the D (7 bases). The germline CDR1 and CDR2 sequences are GTSNPN and SVGIG (reference sequence). V lost 0 bases and J 1 base, leaving 21 bases between the germline ends. The length of the CDR3 is 18 residues.

V is TRBV10-1 and J is TRBJ2-7; 10 positions agree with TRBD2. Germline values: CDR1 WNHNN, CDR2 SYGVQD (reference sequence). Trimming took 2 bases from V and 3 from J; bases not matched to a gene: 4. This CDR3 has 15 residues. The DNA for the CDR3 is TGCGCCAGCAGTGAGGGGACTAGCGACAACTACGAGCAGTACTTC. Translated, it gives CASSEGTSDNYEQYF.

The rearrangement links TRBV7-9 to TRBJ2-4; no clear D. V was pared by 3 bases and J by 0 bases, with 9 bases between. The CDR3 sequence is 15 residues long. Per the germline V gene, CDR1 is SEHNR and CDR2 is FQNEAQ (reference sequence). The CDR3 protein is CASSFYTLAKNIQYF. The CDR3 DNA reads as TGTGCCAGCAGCTTTTACACCTTAGCCAAAAACATTCAGTACTTC.

This clone was picked up a small number of times. The V gene is TRBV4-2, the J gene TRBJ2-5; maybe TRBD2 (6 bases). Deletions cut 8 bases from V and 5 bases from J, with 12 bases between. The CDR3 has 12 residues. CDR1 and CDR2 (germline): LGHNA, YNFKEQ. The CDR3 protein is CASGKGRETQYF. The CDR3, as DNA: TGTGCCAGCGGCAAGGGGAGGGAGACCCAGTACTTC.